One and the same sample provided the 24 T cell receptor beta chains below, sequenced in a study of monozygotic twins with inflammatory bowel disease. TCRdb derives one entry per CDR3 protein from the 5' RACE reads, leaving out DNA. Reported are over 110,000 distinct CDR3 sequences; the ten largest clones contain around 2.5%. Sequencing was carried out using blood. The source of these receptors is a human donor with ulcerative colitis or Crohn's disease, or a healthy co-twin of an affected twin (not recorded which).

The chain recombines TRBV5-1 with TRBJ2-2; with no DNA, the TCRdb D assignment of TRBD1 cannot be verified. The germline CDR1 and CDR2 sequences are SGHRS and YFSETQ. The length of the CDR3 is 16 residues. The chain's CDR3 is CASSWYTGRNTGELFF.

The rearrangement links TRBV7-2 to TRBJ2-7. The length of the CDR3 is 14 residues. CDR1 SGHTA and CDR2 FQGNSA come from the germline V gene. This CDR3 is CASSLTYRTYEQYF.

The CDR3 protein is CASSFSLLSSYEQYF. The chain has TRBV7-2 and TRBJ2-7. CDR1 and CDR2 (germline): SGHTA, FQGNSA. The CDR3 length is 15 residues. Drawing the rest from reference TRBV7-2 and TRBJ2-7, the complete variable domain is GAGVSQSPSNKVTEKGKDVELRCDPISGHTALYWYRQSLGQGLEFLIYFQGNSAPDKSGLPSDRFSAERTGGSVSTLTIQRTQQEDSAVYLCASSFSLLSSYEQYFGPGTRLTVT.

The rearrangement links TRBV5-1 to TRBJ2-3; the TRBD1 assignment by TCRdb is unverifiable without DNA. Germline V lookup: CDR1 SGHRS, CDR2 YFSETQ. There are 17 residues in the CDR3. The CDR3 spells CASSPRPVSGVGDTQYF.

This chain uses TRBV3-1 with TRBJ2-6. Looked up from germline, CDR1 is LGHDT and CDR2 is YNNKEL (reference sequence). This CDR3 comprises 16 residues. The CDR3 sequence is CASSQDIHTGANVLTF.

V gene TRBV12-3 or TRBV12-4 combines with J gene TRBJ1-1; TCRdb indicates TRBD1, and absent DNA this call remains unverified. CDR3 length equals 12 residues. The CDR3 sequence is CASSLDSPGAFF.

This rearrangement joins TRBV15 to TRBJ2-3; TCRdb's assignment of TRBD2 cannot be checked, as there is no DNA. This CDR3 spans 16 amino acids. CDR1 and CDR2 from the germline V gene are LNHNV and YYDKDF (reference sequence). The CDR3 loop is CATSRDGGIATDTQYF.

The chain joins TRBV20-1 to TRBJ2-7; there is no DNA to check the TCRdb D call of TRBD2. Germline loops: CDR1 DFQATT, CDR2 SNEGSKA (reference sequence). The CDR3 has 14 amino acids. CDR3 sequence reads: CSAPRSEGINEQYF.

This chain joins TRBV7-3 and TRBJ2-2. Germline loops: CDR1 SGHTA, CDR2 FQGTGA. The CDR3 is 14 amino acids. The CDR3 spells CASSLGWNTGELFF.

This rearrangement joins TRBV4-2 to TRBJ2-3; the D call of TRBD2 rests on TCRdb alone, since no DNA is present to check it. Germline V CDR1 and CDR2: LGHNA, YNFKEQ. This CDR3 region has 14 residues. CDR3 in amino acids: CASSQDLMGVTQYF.

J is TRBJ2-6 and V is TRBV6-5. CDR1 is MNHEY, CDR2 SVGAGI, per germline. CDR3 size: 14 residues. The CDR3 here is CASSYLDGANVLTF.

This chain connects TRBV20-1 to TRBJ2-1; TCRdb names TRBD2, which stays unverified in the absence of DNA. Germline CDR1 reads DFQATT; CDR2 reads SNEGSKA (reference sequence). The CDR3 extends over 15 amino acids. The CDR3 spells CSARTSGGAYNEQFF.

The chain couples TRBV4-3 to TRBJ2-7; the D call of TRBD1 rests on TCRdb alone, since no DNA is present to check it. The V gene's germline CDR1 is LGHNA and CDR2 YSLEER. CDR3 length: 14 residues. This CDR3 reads CASSQDRDSYEQYF.

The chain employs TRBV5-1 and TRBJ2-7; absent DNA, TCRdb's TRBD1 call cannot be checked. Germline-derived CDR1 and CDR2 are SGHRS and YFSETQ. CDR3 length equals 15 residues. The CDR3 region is CASSLAGTGGDEQYF. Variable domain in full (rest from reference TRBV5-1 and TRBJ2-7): KAGVTQTPRYLIKTRGQQVTLSCSPISGHRSVSWYQQTPGQGLQFLFEYFSETQRNKGNFPGRFSGRQFSNSRSEMNVSTLELGDSALYLCASSLAGTGGDEQYFGPGTRLTVT.

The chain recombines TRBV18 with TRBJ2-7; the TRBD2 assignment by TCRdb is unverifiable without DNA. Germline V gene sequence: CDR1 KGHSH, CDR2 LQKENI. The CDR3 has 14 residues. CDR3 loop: CASSDRDYPYEQYF.

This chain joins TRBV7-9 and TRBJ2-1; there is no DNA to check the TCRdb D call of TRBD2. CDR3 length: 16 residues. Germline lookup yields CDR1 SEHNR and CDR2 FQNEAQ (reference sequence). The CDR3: CASRPSGGSSYNEQFF.

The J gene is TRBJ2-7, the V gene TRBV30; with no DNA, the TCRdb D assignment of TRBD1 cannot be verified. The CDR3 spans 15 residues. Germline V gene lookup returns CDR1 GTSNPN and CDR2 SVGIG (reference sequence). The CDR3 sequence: CAWSVDSSGAWEQYF. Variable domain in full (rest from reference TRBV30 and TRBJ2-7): SQTIHQWPATLVQPVGSPLSLECTVEGTSNPNLYWYRQAAGRGLQLLFYSVGIGQISSEVPQNLSASRPQDRQFILSSKKLLLSDSGFYLCAWSVDSSGAWEQYFGPGTRLTVT.

The CDR3 sequence is CASSLGGSNQPQHF. The chain couples TRBV5-1 to TRBJ1-5; TCRdb designates TRBD1, a call that cannot be tested without DNA. Germline CDR1 and CDR2: SGHRS and YFSETQ. The CDR3 spans 14 residues.

The CDR3 spells CASSLRVRQGNGYTF. V is TRBV5-1 and J is TRBJ1-2; the TRBD1 assignment by TCRdb is unverifiable without DNA. The CDR3 extends over 15 amino acids. Looked up from germline, CDR1 is SGHRS and CDR2 is YFSETQ.

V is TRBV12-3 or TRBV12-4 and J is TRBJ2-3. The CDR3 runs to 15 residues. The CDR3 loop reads CASSLVLGDTDTQYF.

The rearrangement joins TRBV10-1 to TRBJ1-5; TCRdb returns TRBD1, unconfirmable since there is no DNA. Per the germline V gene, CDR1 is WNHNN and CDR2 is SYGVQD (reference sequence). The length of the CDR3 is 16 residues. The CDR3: CASRSLGGPNNQPQHF.

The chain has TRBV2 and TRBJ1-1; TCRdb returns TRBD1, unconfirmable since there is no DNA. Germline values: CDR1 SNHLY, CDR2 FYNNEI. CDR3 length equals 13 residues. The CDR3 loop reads CASSPDRGTEAFF.

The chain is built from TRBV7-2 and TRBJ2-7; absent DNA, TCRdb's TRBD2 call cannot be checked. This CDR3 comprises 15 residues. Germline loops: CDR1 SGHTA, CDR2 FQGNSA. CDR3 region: CASSLRASGAYEQYF.

The CDR3 sequence: CASSRGTYNEQFF. The chain is built from TRBV28 and TRBJ2-1; TCRdb's D call, TRBD1, is unchecked because there is no DNA. CDR1 and CDR2 from the germline V gene are MDHEN and SYDVKM. The CDR3 extends over 13 amino acids. Supplemented by reference TRBV28 and TRBJ2-1, the full variable domain reads DVKVTQSSRYLVKRTGEKVFLECVQDMDHENMFWYRQDPGLGLRLIYFSYDVKMKEKGDIPEGYSVSREKKERFSLILESASTNQTSMYLCASSRGTYNEQFFGPGTRLTVL.